The clone carrying this T cell receptor (beta chain) has ten or more counts. Its specificity is unknown. This entry belongs to a study of T cells in Graves' hyperthyroidism and ophthalmopathy. V gave up 4 bases and J gave up 7 bases, with 17 bases separating them. The CDR3 is made up of 14 amino acids. Germline values: CDR1 DFQATT, CDR2 SNEGSKA (reference sequence). Researchers amplified the TCR beta CDR3 regions from RNA transcripts. A first-round RT-PCR of the TCR CDR3 used the HTBI primer set. TCRdb recomputed calls from the multiplex PCR reads with MiXCR, one row per CDR3 protein. The table has a few hundred thousand distinct CDR3 sequences, 35% to 55% seen once. Study-level results: The blood repertoire included most of the expanded thyroid clonotypes above 0.001. Ophthalmopathy was distinguished from stable hyperthyroidism by 13 V-J signatures. With a median lead of roughly 6.8 months before onset, the model predicted ophthalmopathy.

The chain employs TRBV20-1 and TRBJ1-5; D is undetermined. The sequenced sample was peripheral blood or thyroid tissue (not recorded which). The receptor was isolated from an adult woman with Graves' disease, either hyperthyroidism or ophthalmopathy (not recorded which). The CDR3 coding sequence is TGCAGTGCTACGGGCCACCGAACCAGCCAGCCCCAGCATTTT. Its protein is CSATGHRTSQPQHF.